This T cell receptor beta chain is from a study of PD-1 blockade in mismatch repair-deficient tumors. Trimming took off 3 bases at V and 9 bases at J, with 9 bases between the two ends. This CDR3 is 11 amino acids long. CDR1 is MDHEN, CDR2 SYDVKM, per germline. Clones were sequenced by immunoSEQ multiplex PCR, and TCRdb holds only the in-frame ones, with some missing. Of some 85,000 clones listed, roughly 80% are singletons. The source material was peripheral blood, sampled 44 weeks after starting pembrolizumab. This chain links TRBV28 with TRBJ2-7, with D possibly matching TRBD2 (6 bases). This TCR was recovered from an adult with mismatch repair-deficient cancer. CDR3 in amino acids: CASSFSGGQYF. Written as DNA, the CDR3 is TGTGCCAGCAGTTTCTCCGGGGGGCAGTACTTC.